This T cell receptor (beta chain) was obtained from a study of CD8+ T cells in alopecia areata. This clone has only one observation. CD4+ cells obtained from 4 to 6 patients were subjected to sorting into CD25+CD127- cells. cDNA reverse transcribed from extracted RNA served as the sequencing template. Here immunoSEQ multiplex PCR was the method, and the copy in TCRdb shows in-frame clones only, minus some. The sample consists of fewer than 40,000 clones, less than 55% of them appearing once. The CDR3 is 16 residues long. V lost 2 bases and J 4 bases, leaving 17 bases between the germline ends. Germline V gene lookup returns CDR1 SGHAT and CDR2 FQNNGV.

The TCR was taken from a human donor with alopecia areata. Sequenced: CD4+ Tregs sorted from blood. V usage is TRBV11-2 and J usage is TRBJ1-2, with D uncertain. CDR3 protein: CASSLTRVPWTYGYTF. The CDR3 nucleotides are TGTGCCAGCAGCTTAACAAGGGTCCCCTGGACCTATGGCTACACCTTC.